The 14 T cell receptor beta chains below come from one sample, sequenced in a study of T cells after yellow fever vaccination. Using its own MiXCR run on the 5' RACE reads, TCRdb lists one record per CDR3 protein. The sample lists roughly 500,000 distinct CDR3 sequences; 15% to 20% were seen once. Specimen: PBMCs, collected 15 days after the yellow fever booster vaccination. Every receptor here comes from a man aged 25 to 40 who received the YFV17D yellow fever vaccine.

The rearrangement links TRBV18 to TRBJ2-5; D may be TRBD1 or TRBD2 (5 bases each). Germline V gene sequence: CDR1 KGHSH, CDR2 LQKENI. CDR3 length: 13 amino acids. V dropped 10 bases and J dropped 3 bases, with 15 bases sitting between them. CDR3 sequence (DNA): TGTGCCACCAAACTAGGGGTAGAAGAGACCCAGTACTTC. Its protein product is CATKLGVEETQYF.

This clonotype was observed a handful of times. The chain couples TRBV7-2 to TRBJ2-3, with 9 bases lining up with TRBD2. The CDR3 totals 15 residues. Germline V gene lookup returns CDR1 SGHTA and CDR2 FQGNSA. With 6 bases clipped from V and 4 bases from J, the junction kept 8 bases outside the gene matches. Here the CDR3 DNA reads TGTGCCAGCAGGCCCGGGACTAGCTCGTCAGATACGCAGTATTTT. It yields the protein CASRPGTSSSDTQYF.

This clonotype has more than one count but fewer than ten. The chain carries TRBV28 and TRBJ2-7; maybe TRBD1 (5 bases). V shed 4 bases and J shed 6 bases, with 16 bases lying between them. CDR1 and CDR2 from the germline V gene are MDHEN and SYDVKM. The CDR3 totals 14 residues. CDR3 sequence: CASSSNPGLGEQYF. The CDR3 DNA sequence: TGTGCCAGCAGTTCCAACCCAGGGCTAGGCGAGCAGTACTTC.

The CDR3 DNA reads TGTGCCAGCGGCCGAACCTTCTACGAGCAGTACTTC. Translated, it gives CASGRTFYEQYF. V gene TRBV12-3 or TRBV12-4 combines with J gene TRBJ2-7; D is unresolved. CDR3 length equals 12 residues. Between the trimmed V and J ends, which lost 8 bases and 3 bases, there was a span of 11 bases.

The J gene is TRBJ2-7, the V gene TRBV28, with D tentatively TRBD2 (5 bases). CDR1 and CDR2 from the germline V gene are MDHEN and SYDVKM. The CDR3 contains 17 residues. V gave up 3 bases and J gave up 2 bases, with 20 bases separating them. The CDR3 reads CASSFSPSTSRTYEQYF. CDR3 nucleotide sequence: TGTGCCAGCAGTTTTTCTCCTAGCACGTCGAGAACCTACGAGCAGTACTTC. Full variable domain (outside the CDR3, taken from reference TRBV28 and TRBJ2-7): DVKVTQSSRYLVKRTGEKVFLECVQDMDHENMFWYRQDPGLGLRLIYFSYDVKMKEKGDIPEGYSVSREKKERFSLILESASTNQTSMYLCASSFSPSTSRTYEQYFGPGTRLTVT.

The sample holds a few counts of this clonotype. The chain is built from TRBV7-2 and TRBJ1-6, with D unresolved. Germline V lookup: CDR1 SGHTA, CDR2 FQGNSA. The CDR3 has 15 residues. The ends were cut back, 0 bases at V and 10 bases at J, with 13 bases in the middle. The DNA of the CDR3 is TGTGCCAGCAGCTTAGCTGGCAAGTTGTTCTCACCCCTCCACTTT. Translating gives CASSLAGKLFSPLHF. Full variable domain (outside the CDR3, taken from reference TRBV7-2 and TRBJ1-6): GAGVSQSPSNKVTEKGKDVELRCDPISGHTALYWYRQSLGQGLEFLIYFQGNSAPDKSGLPSDRFSAERTGGSVSTLTIQRTQQEDSAVYLCASSLAGKLFSPLHFGNGTRLTVT.

The chain couples TRBV6-6 to TRBJ2-7, with D possibly TRBD2 on 6 matching bases. The CDR3 spans 12 residues. The germline V gene has CDR1 MNHNY and CDR2 SVGAGI (reference sequence). V lost 10 bases and J 6 bases, leaving 16 bases between the germline ends. CDR3 protein: CAIDSGSGEQYF. The DNA of the CDR3 is TGTGCCATCGACAGCGGGTCGGGCGAGCAGTACTTC.

There are a few counts of this clonotype. V is TRBV5-1 and J is TRBJ2-5, with 13 bases that match TRBD2. The CDR3 is 16 residues long. Germline V gene data show CDR1 as SGHRS and CDR2 as YFSETQ. The trim removed 0 bases at V and 3 bases at J, leaving 2 bases unmatched. This CDR3 reads CASSLGTSGSKETQYF. The CDR3 DNA sequence: TGCGCCAGCAGCTTGGGGACTAGCGGGAGTAAAGAGACCCAGTACTTC.

The chain joins TRBV5-5 to TRBJ2-5; tentatively, D is TRBD2 (6 bases). Trimming removed 0 bases at V and 5 bases at J, with 11 bases between. Germline V gene data show CDR1 as SGHKS and CDR2 as YYEKEE (reference sequence). CDR3 length equals 14 residues. In nucleotides, the CDR3 is TGTGCCAGCAGCTTGGGGAGGGGCGTTGAGACCCAGTACTTC. As protein: CASSLGRGVETQYF.

The chain is built from TRBV6-5 and TRBJ1-3, with D hard to call. This CDR3 has 14 residues. Trimming removed 6 bases from V and 5 bases from J, with 14 bases in between. Looked up from germline, CDR1 is MNHEY and CDR2 is SVGAGI. The CDR3 nucleotides read TGTGCCAGCAGCCTCCAACCGGAGAGAAACACCATATATTTT. Its protein product is CASSLQPERNTIYF.

This clonotype appeared a few times. The chain links TRBV7-3 to TRBJ2-2, with D unresolved. The CDR3 has 16 amino acids. Germline CDR1 reads SGHTA; CDR2 reads FQGTGA. V gave up 0 bases and J gave up 0 bases, with 8 bases separating them. The CDR3 is CASSLTGRPNTGELFF. The CDR3 nucleotides are TGTGCCAGCAGCTTAACTGGCAGACCGAACACCGGGGAGCTGTTTTTT.

This clonotype has just a few counts. J is TRBJ2-7 and V is TRBV14, with a tentative D call TRBD2 (6 bases). This CDR3 contains 14 residues. Trimming removed 1 base at V and 5 bases at J, with 12 bases between. Per the germline V gene, CDR1 is SGHDN and CDR2 is FVKESK. CDR3 nucleotides: TGTGCCAGCAGCCAAGTAGGAGGGCACCACGAGCAGTACTTC. Amino acids: CASSQVGGHHEQYF.

The chain has TRBV28 and TRBJ2-1; TRBD1 agrees at 9 bases. Germline V CDR1 and CDR2: MDHEN, SYDVKM. The CDR3 covers 17 residues. J gave up 5 bases and V 5 bases, and 13 bases lay outside the gene matches. CDR3 protein: CASSSFVGQGPHNEQFF. CDR3 nucleotides: TGTGCCAGCAGTAGCTTCGTTGGACAGGGGCCTCACAATGAGCAGTTCTTC.

As to this clonotype: A read error is possible here, since a much larger clone lies one base away. Here the CDR3 DNA reads TGCTGTGCTAGAGATCAGAGAGAGTACACCGGGGAGCTGTTTTTT. It codes for CCARDQREYTGELFF. The V gene is TRBV20-1, the J gene TRBJ2-2; D ambiguous. Germline V gene lookup returns CDR1 DFQATT and CDR2 SNEGSKA (reference sequence). The CDR3 runs to 15 residues.